This TCR beta chain was recorded in a study of a mutant IDH1 vaccine in newly diagnosed glioma. TCRdb keeps only in-frame clones here, not all; method: immunoSEQ multiplex PCR. Found here are approximately 88,000 clones, about four fifths of them singletons; the top ten hold approximately 7.6%. CDR3 size: 13 residues. Germline V lookup: CDR1 SGDLS, CDR2 YYNGEE. V gave up 4 bases and J gave up 3 bases, with 10 bases separating them. The time point is: baseline, week 1 (first vaccination visit). Noted treatment: pre-vaccination baseline after standard-of-care therapy. The material was PBMCs, obtained from a glioma patient treated with radiotherapy, temozolomide or both. The clonotype was recovered from a man aged 35 to 55 with glioma. The gene calls are TRBV9 and TRBJ1-2, with TRBD1 as a possible D gene (5 bases). CDR3 in amino acids: CASSPGGDYGYTF. CDR3 DNA: TGTGCCAGCAGCCCTGGGGGGGACTATGGCTACACCTTC.